These 25 T cell receptor beta chains were all obtained from the same sample, sequenced in a study of cytomegalovirus exposure and HLA in healthy donors. A multiplex PCR was run with 60 Vbeta primers and 13 Jbeta primers. This table comes from immunoSEQ multiplex PCR, and its TCRdb copy is limited to in-frame clones, with some not included. This listing includes just over 50,000 clones. The sequenced material came from PBMCs. The receptors come from a woman aged 55-69 years in good health and CMV-seropositive.

V and J are TRBV5-4 and TRBJ2-7, with 9 bases aligning to TRBD1. CDR1 and CDR2 from the germline V gene are SGHNT and YYREEE (reference sequence). J was trimmed by 2 bases and V by 3 bases; bases with no gene match: 6. The CDR3 is 15 residues long. CDR3: CASSWGTGTAYEQYF. CDR3 nucleotide sequence: TGTGCCAGCAGCTGGGGGACAGGGACCGCCTACGAGCAGTACTTC.

The V call is TRBV9, the J call TRBJ1-1, with D possibly TRBD1 on 6 matching bases. Trimming left V 5 bases short and J 4 bases short, with 12 bases between. This CDR3 contains 13 residues. CDR1 and CDR2 (germline): SGDLS, YYNGEE. CDR3 sequence reads: CASSLTRGTEAFF. For the CDR3, the DNA is TGTGCCAGCAGTCTAACCAGGGGCACTGAAGCTTTCTTT.

The V gene is TRBV19, the J gene TRBJ2-7; 10 nucleotides align to TRBD2. The trim removed 4 bases at V and 7 bases at J, leaving 4 bases unmatched. The germline V gene encodes CDR1 LNHDA and CDR2 SQIVND (reference sequence). The CDR3 runs to 13 residues. CDR3 in DNA: TGTGCCAGTAGTAATAGCGGGGGGACGGAGCAGTACTTC. The encoded protein is CASSNSGGTEQYF.

The rearrangement joins TRBV7-6 to TRBJ2-1; 9 nucleotides line up with TRBD1. The CDR3 totals 15 residues. Trimming at V came to 8 bases and at J to 5 bases, leaving 10 bases not matched to a gene. In germline, CDR1 is SGHVS, CDR2 FNYEAQ. CDR3 sequence: CASALVDRGDNEQFF. The CDR3 bases are TGTGCCAGCGCATTAGTGGACAGGGGTGACAATGAGCAGTTCTTC.

V is TRBV7-2 and J is TRBJ1-3; D is perhaps TRBD1 (5 bases). Trimming left V 5 bases short and J 4 bases short, with 18 bases between. The CDR3 spans 16 residues. CDR1 and CDR2 from the germline V gene are SGHTA and FQGNSA. CDR3 coding DNA: TGTGCCAGCAGCCCAGGTGGCAGGGTGGTCGGAAACACCATATATTTT. Translated: CASSPGGRVVGNTIYF.

The V call is TRBV5-1, the J call TRBJ2-3; 8 nucleotides agree with TRBD1. Germline V gives CDR1 SGHRS, CDR2 YFSETQ. Trimming cost V 0 bases and J 4 bases; bases outside gene matches: 7. This CDR3 spans 16 amino acids. The CDR3 DNA reads as TGCGCCAGCAGCTTGGATGAGACAGGGGTGGCAGATACGCAGTATTTT. It is translated as CASSLDETGVADTQYF.

The V gene is TRBV19, the J gene TRBJ2-1; tentatively, D is TRBD2 (7 bases). V lost 3 bases, J lost 3 bases, and 12 bases lay in between. The CDR3 covers 15 residues. From germline, CDR1 is LNHDA and CDR2 SQIVND (reference sequence). This chain's CDR3 is CASSIAGALYNEQFF. In DNA form, the CDR3 reads TGTGCCAGTAGTATTGCGGGGGCCCTCTACAATGAGCAGTTCTTC. The full variable domain, with the rest looked up from reference TRBV19 and TRBJ2-1, is DGGITQSPKYLFRKEGQNVTLSCEQNLNHDAMYWYRQDPGQGLRLIYYSQIVNDFQKGDIAEGYSVSREKKESFPLTVTSAQKNPTAFYLCASSIAGALYNEQFFGPGTRLTVL.

This sequence joins TRBV12-5 and TRBJ1-1; 7 nucleotides match TRBD1. CDR3 length equals 11 residues. The germline V gene encodes CDR1 LGHNT and CDR2 FRNRAP. The junction had 0 bases not matched to a gene; V was cut back by 6 bases and J by 5 bases. CDR3 DNA: TGTGCTAGTGGACAGGGGACTGAAGCTTTCTTT. It specifies CASGQGTEAFF.

The chain combines TRBV15 with TRBJ2-1; the match to TRBD1 covers 10 bases. V shed 1 base and J 9 bases; nucleotides not matched to a gene: 12. Germline assignment: CDR1 LNHNV and CDR2 YYDKDF (reference sequence). The CDR3 contains 17 residues. CDR3 nucleotides: TGTGCCACCAGCAGAGGTAGGGCCGGGACAGGGGCCGGTGAGCAGTTCTTC. It encodes CATSRGRAGTGAGEQFF. Full variable domain (rest looked up from reference TRBV15 and TRBJ2-1): DAMVIQNPRYQVTQFGKPVTLSCSQTLNHNVMYWYQQKSSQAPKLLFHYYDKDFNNEADTPDNFQSRRPNTSFCFLDIRSPGLGDTAMYLCATSRGRAGTGAGEQFFGPGTRLTVL.

The genes are TRBV11-3 and TRBJ1-3; unclear D gene. CDR3 size: 15 residues. Germline loops: CDR1 SGHNT, CDR2 YENEEA. V lost 2 bases, J lost 3 bases, and 11 bases lay in between. CDR3 in DNA: TGTGCCAGCAGCTTAAGAAGCGCCTTTGGAAACACCATATATTTT. Amino acid sequence: CASSLRSAFGNTIYF.

CDR3 DNA sequence: TGTGCCAGCACCCGGGGGGGGGAAGCTTTCTTT. It yields the protein CASTRGGEAFF. The chain has TRBV6-1 and TRBJ1-1; D is possibly TRBD1 (5 bases). Germline-derived CDR1 and CDR2 are MNHNS and SASEGT. With 7 bases removed from V and 8 bases from J, the gap between germline ends came to 11 bases. There are 11 residues in the CDR3.

Remarks on this clone: The sample holds other DNA sequences that translate to the same CDR3. The rearrangement uses TRBV5-1 and TRBJ1-6; 7 bases agree with TRBD1. The CDR3 runs 14 residues. Germline CDR1 is SGHRS and CDR2 is YFSETQ. The trim removed 3 bases at V and 5 bases at J, leaving 2 bases unmatched. The DNA for the CDR3 is TGCGCCAGCAGCTCCCAGGGGGATAATTCACCCCTCCACTTT. Its translation is CASSSQGDNSPLHF.

V and J are TRBV7-9 and TRBJ1-2; a weak D match, TRBD1 (6 bases). This CDR3 is 14 amino acids long. Trimming pared 0 bases from V and 8 bases from J, leaving 13 bases between. In germline, CDR1 is SEHNR, CDR2 FQNEAQ (reference sequence). The CDR3 coding sequence is TGTGCCAGCAGCTTAGCCGGGGGGCCTAGGGGCTACACCTTC. Residues: CASSLAGGPRGYTF. Combining the CDR3 with reference TRBV7-9 and TRBJ1-2 gives the whole variable domain DTGVSQNPRHKITKRGQNVTFRCDPISEHNRLYWYRQTLGQGPEFLTYFQNEAQLEKSRLLSDRFSAERPKGSFSTLEIQRTEQGDSAMYLCASSLAGGPRGYTFGSGTRLTVV.

This chain uses TRBV28 with TRBJ2-2, with a possible D match to TRBD2 (6 bases). The CDR3 covers 14 residues. The V end lost 6 bases, the J end lost 0 bases, and 8 bases lay between the germline ends. CDR1 and CDR2 (germline): MDHEN, SYDVKM. The CDR3 DNA follows: TGTGCCAGCAGGACTAGACCGAACACCGGGGAGCTGTTTTTT. Translated, it gives CASRTRPNTGELFF.

The chain uses TRBV7-8 and TRBJ1-1; D is unresolved. The germline gives CDR1 SGHVS, CDR2 FQNEAQ. V shed 5 bases and J shed 1 base, with 11 bases lying between them. This CDR3 contains 14 residues. The CDR3 here is CASSPKLANTEAFF. The CDR3 region has the DNA TGTGCCAGCAGCCCCAAGTTGGCGAACACTGAAGCTTTCTTT.

The chain couples TRBV9 to TRBJ1-4; TRBD1 might be the D (6 bases). Germline CDR1 and CDR2: SGDLS and YYNGEE. CDR3 length: 16 residues. V was cut by 0 bases and J by 6 bases, with 15 bases left in between. The CDR3, as DNA: TGTGCCAGCAGCGTAGGGGGGGGGCTGGGCTATGAAAAACTGTTTTTT. Amino acids: CASSVGGGLGYEKLFF.

This chain uses TRBV7-9 with TRBJ2-3; weak D call: TRBD1 (6 bases). Germline V CDR1 and CDR2: SEHNR, FQNEAQ (reference sequence). Trimming removed 5 bases at V and 3 bases at J, with 15 bases between. The CDR3 runs to 15 residues. CDR3 in DNA: TGTGCCAGCAGCCCGGGACAAACGATTACAGATACGCAGTATTTT. Protein: CASSPGQTITDTQYF.

The chain couples TRBV7-9 to TRBJ1-1; no firm D call. V shed 5 bases and J shed 8 bases, with 15 bases lying between them. This CDR3 is 13 amino acids long. Germline lookup yields CDR1 SEHNR and CDR2 FQNEAQ (reference sequence). This CDR3 reads CASSVSGPGEAFF. In DNA form, the CDR3 reads TGTGCCAGCAGCGTTAGTGGTCCCGGGGAAGCTTTCTTT.

The chain carries TRBV9 and TRBJ2-1, with 10 bases lining up with TRBD2. The germline V gene has CDR1 SGDLS and CDR2 YYNGEE. This CDR3 has 16 residues. V was pared by 4 bases and J by 10 bases, with 14 bases of the junction left unmatched. DNA of the CDR3: TGTGCCAGCAGCATCGCCCCCGGGACTAGCGCTGAGGAGCAGTTCTTC. Translation: CASSIAPGTSAEEQFF.

This chain uses TRBV5-1 with TRBJ1-2, with D possibly TRBD1 on 5 matching bases. V was shortened by 4 bases and J by 6 bases, with 19 bases between the two germline ends. The CDR3 length is 15 residues. The germline V gene has CDR1 SGHRS and CDR2 YFSETQ. The CDR3 sequence is CASSALLGGEHGYTF. CDR3 bases: TGCGCCAGCAGCGCTTTACTGGGGGGAGAGCATGGCTACACCTTC.

The chain carries TRBV6-1 and TRBJ1-1, with D unclear. V gave up 6 bases and J gave up 4 bases, with 18 bases separating them. This CDR3 region has 15 residues. Per germline, CDR1 MNHNS and CDR2 SASEGT. The CDR3 DNA reads as TGTGCCAGCAGAGGAGGAGACTTGGGTATCACTGAAGCTTTCTTT. It translates to CASRGGDLGITEAFF.

The chain is built from TRBV29-1 and TRBJ1-1; D is possibly TRBD1 (5 bases). Between the trimmed V and J ends, which lost 6 bases and 5 bases, there was a span of 13 bases. The CDR3 has 12 amino acids. Germline V gives CDR1 SQVTM, CDR2 ANQGSEA. The CDR3 protein is CSVGGGWTEAFF. The CDR3 bases are TGCAGCGTGGGGGGAGGGTGGACTGAAGCTTTCTTT.

This chain uses TRBV5-1 with TRBJ1-1; 11 bases map to TRBD1. The ends lost 4 bases at V and 7 bases at J; junction bases unmatched: 6. CDR1 is SGHRS and CDR2 is YFSETQ in the germline V gene. The CDR3 is 14 residues long. The CDR3 region has the DNA TGCGCCAGCAGCGTGGACAGGGGGCGTTTTGAAGCTTTCTTT. Protein: CASSVDRGRFEAFF.

V and J are TRBV18 and TRBJ1-6; TRBD1 matches at 7 bases. CDR1 and CDR2 (germline): KGHSH, LQKENI. CDR3 length: 18 amino acids. Germline trimming cut 3 bases from V and 0 bases from J; bases unmatched to any gene: 8. The CDR3 region has the DNA TGTGCCAGCTCACCCCAAAATCAGGGGGGCTCCTATAATTCACCCCTCCACTTT. Amino acid sequence: CASSPQNQGGSYNSPLHF.

As regards this clone: The junction departs from germline at one end; a sequencing error may be responsible. Other DNA sequences of this sample code for an identical CDR3. The gene calls are TRBV6-5 and TRBJ1-1, with 9 bases identical to TRBD1. CDR1 MNHEY and CDR2 SVGAGI come from the germline V gene. This CDR3 contains 15 residues. The CDR3 DNA sequence: TGTGCCAGCAGGGGCCTGACAGGGGGGGAGACTGAGGCTTTCTTT. Translation gives CASRGLTGGETEAFF.